This T cell receptor beta chain was recovered during a study of T cells in women clearing cervical HPV infection. Whole-study context: Controls were women whose single incident HPV16 infection cleared within 12 months without precancer or cancer. Cases' blood sampling followed lesion detection by median approximately 150 days (90 to 200).

The study's findings and limits: Richness differences could reflect unmeasured T-cell content per sample.

The V gene lost 6 bases and the J gene lost 8 bases, with 18 bases spanning the gap. Germline CDR1 is SGHRS and CDR2 is YFSETQ. The length of the CDR3 is 14 residues. Assay used: immunoSEQ multiplex PCR; TCRdb lists only in-frame clones, some missing. The record lists 25,000 to 35,000 clones, of which the ten most abundant hold 7.8%. As concerns this clone: As yet, its antigen is unknown. The sequenced fragment ends 3 residues before the CDR3 boundary, so the rest is inferred from the germline J gene.

The origin of this receptor is a woman between 18 and 70 years old with a cervical HPV16 infection that either progressed to CIN3+ or cleared (not recorded which). Sequenced: blood buffy coat. The V and J genes are TRBV5-1 and TRBJ2-1, with D possibly being TRBD2 (6 bases). CDR3 residues: CASKEFRGSYEQFF. The CDR3 DNA, read in part, is TGCGCCAGCAAGGAGTTCCGGGGGTCATATGAG.